Each of the 5 T cell receptor beta chains below was sequenced from the same sample in a study of T cells after yellow fever vaccination. TCRdb redid the calling of the 5' RACE reads with MiXCR, one entry per CDR3 protein. The sample carries about 310,000 distinct CDR3 sequences, approximately 3.8% recorded once. Here the sequenced sample was PBMCs, taken on the day of the yellow fever booster vaccination. Receptor source: a young man who received the YFV17D yellow fever vaccine.

The V call is TRBV12-3 or TRBV12-4, the J call TRBJ2-2; 7 bases fit TRBD1. The CDR3 spans 15 residues. V shed 5 bases, J shed 5 bases, and the junction held 8 bases outside the gene matches. The CDR3 DNA is TGTGCCAGCAGTCTCAGACAGGGTGGGACCGGGGAGCTGTTTTTT. Encoded protein: CASSLRQGGTGELFF.

This clonotype has a single count. One base away lies a much larger clone, so this may be a sequencing read error. The chain is built from TRBV12-3 or TRBV12-4 and TRBJ2-4; D is tentatively TRBD1 or TRBD2 (6 bases each). V dropped 7 bases and J dropped 2 bases, with 18 bases sitting between them. CDR3 length: 16 residues. The CDR3 region is CASTPRVGGTKNIQYF. The DNA of the CDR3 is TGTGCCAGCACCCCTAGAGTCGGGGGCACCAAAAACATTCAGTACTTC.

This chain uses TRBV7-9 with TRBJ1-2; no firm D call. V lost 5 bases, J lost 8 bases, and 12 bases lay in between. The germline V gene encodes CDR1 SEHNR and CDR2 FQNEAQ (reference sequence). The CDR3 extends over 12 amino acids. The CDR3 loop reads CASSGVVEGYTF. The CDR3 DNA follows: TGTGCCAGCAGCGGCGTTGTAGAAGGCTACACCTTC.

This clonotype was counted many times. The rearrangement joins TRBV5-1 to TRBJ2-1; TRBD1 agrees at 11 bases. This CDR3 is 15 amino acids long. V lost 7 bases and J lost 6; bases outside the gene matches: 9. Germline V gene sequence: CDR1 SGHRS, CDR2 YFSETQ. For the CDR3, the DNA is TGCGCCAGCTTTCAGGGACAGGGGGGATTCAATGAGCAGTTCTTC. This gives the protein CASFQGQGGFNEQFF.

The table lists this clonotype with many counts. The J gene is TRBJ2-7, the V gene TRBV24-1; D call uncertain. With 7 bases removed from V and 4 bases from J, the gap between germline ends came to 7 bases. CDR3 length: 11 amino acids. Germline values: CDR1 KGHDR, CDR2 SFDVKD. This CDR3 is CATRLGYEQYV. The CDR3 region has the DNA TGTGCCACCAGGTTGGGTTACGAGCAGTACGTC.